The clone carrying this T cell receptor (beta chain) was counted a few times. Its antigen is undetermined. The study made its TCR cDNA through 5'RACE template switching. That step introduced a universal primer site along with UMIs. TCRdb reanalysed the 5' RACE reads using MiXCR and keeps one entry per CDR3 protein. The data show approximately 550,000 distinct CDR3 sequences, less than 20% seen once. This sample was taken from a study of T cells after yellow fever vaccination. Overall study results and limits: Post-booster reappearance was seen for most primary-vaccination clones (around 96% CD4, roughly 91% CD8).

Unmatched junction bases numbered 8, after V lost 3 bases and J lost 4 bases. The CDR3 extends over 16 amino acids. CDR1 SNHLY and CDR2 FYNNEI come from the germline V gene. The receptor's source is a man younger than 40 who received the YFV17D yellow fever vaccine. This chain links TRBV2 with TRBJ2-7; 11 nucleotides match TRBD2. Here the sequenced sample was PBMCs, taken 15 days after the yellow fever booster vaccination. The CDR3 DNA sequence: TGTGCCAGCAGTGAGGGGTCACTAGCGGGAGTATACGAGCAGTACTTC. It is translated as CASSEGSLAGVYEQYF.